A selection of T cell receptor beta chains follows, all from one sample in a study of cytomegalovirus exposure and HLA in healthy donors. Repertoires were generated with immunoSEQ multiplex PCR, while TCRdb's copy carries only in-frame clones and drops some. The sample consists of 150,000 to 200,000 clones, roughly four fifths of them appearing once. Material: PBMCs. Source of these receptors: a middle-aged man in good health and CMV-seropositive. CDR3s include the opening cysteine and the closing phenylalanine or tryptophan. The D gene is left open where the match is weak. The size of a clone is reported for some rows only, either as once, few or many, or as a class for expanded clones.

d_call,clone_size,j_call,cdr3_length,v_call,cdr3_aa,cdr3_nt
.,.,TRBJ1-1,16,TRBV5-1,CASSLGAGRPSTEAFF,TGCGCCAGCAGCTTGGGGGCAGGGCGACCCTCCACTGAAGCTTTCTTT
TRBD2,.,TRBJ2-3,15,TRBV7-2,CASSLLGGGTDTQYF,TGTGCCAGCAGCTTATTAGGCGGGGGTACAGATACGCAGTATTTT
TRBD1,.,TRBJ1-4,15,TRBV5-1,CASSSYRGMGEKLFF,TGCGCCAGCAGCTCCTACAGGGGGATGGGTGAAAAACTGTTTTTT
TRBD2,.,TRBJ2-3,14,TRBV5-1,CASSQGGATDTQYF,TGCGCCAGCAGTCAGGGAGGGGCGACAGATACGCAGTATTTT
TRBD2,.,TRBJ2-3,17,TRBV7-8,CASSLVSLAGLTDTQYF,TGTGCCAGCAGCTTAGTTTCTCTAGCGGGCCTCACAGATACGCAGTATTTT
TRBD1,once,TRBJ1-2,16,TRBV6-5,CASSSTGTAVFYGYTF,TGTGCCAGCAGTTCCACAGGGACAGCCGTTTTCTATGGCTACACCTTC
TRBD1,.,TRBJ1-6,15,TRBV4-2,CASSPMDRGQSPLHF,TGTGCCAGCAGCCCTATGGACAGGGGGCAATCACCCCTCCACTTT
.,.,TRBJ2-5,15,TRBV6-1,CASSEWAGNQETQYF,TGTGCCAGCAGTGAATGGGCAGGGAACCAAGAGACCCAGTACTTC
TRBD1,once,TRBJ2-3,15,TRBV4-1,CASSQENRGRDTQYF,TGCGCCAGCAGCCAAGAGAACAGGGGGCGTGATACGCAGTATTTT
.,.,TRBJ2-6,14,TRBV29-1,CSVGMASGANVLTF,TGCAGCGTTGGTATGGCCTCTGGGGCCAACGTCCTGACTTTC
.,few,TRBJ1-1,13,TRBV25-1,CASSAGQNTEAFF,TGTGCCAGCAGCGCCGGACAGAACACTGAAGCTTTCTTT
.,.,TRBJ2-7,12,TRBV30,CAWGPRFGGQYF,TGTGCCTGGGGCCCTCGGTTCGGGGGGCAGTACTTC
.,few,TRBJ1-1,13,TRBV19,CASSSGQSSGAFF,TGTGCCAGTAGTAGTGGACAATCGAGTGGGGCTTTCTTT
TRBD2,few,TRBJ2-2,16,TRBV9,CASSFQSGARTGELFF,TGTGCCAGCAGCTTCCAAAGCGGGGCGAGAACCGGGGAGCTGTTTTTT
TRBD2,.,TRBJ2-7,14,TRBV28,CASTGTSGTYEQYF,TGTGCCAGCACCGGGACTAGCGGGACCTACGAGCAGTACTTC
TRBD2,.,TRBJ2-7,16,TRBV28,CASSLFGLAGSYEQYF,TGTGCCAGCAGTTTATTTGGGCTAGCGGGGTCCTACGAGCAGTACTTC
.,few,TRBJ2-6,16,TRBV30,CAWSPPASAGANVLTF,TGTGCCTGGAGTCCACCTGCTAGCGCTGGGGCCAACGTCCTGACTTTC
.,.,TRBJ1-1,15,TRBV7-9,CSSSLARQYNTEAFF,TGTTCCAGCAGCTTAGCTAGACAGTATAACACTGAAGCTTTCTTT